This is a list of T cell receptor beta chains from one sample in a study of T-cell reconstitution after alpha-beta-depleted transplantation in children. TCRdb used MiXCR to reprocess the PCR reads, holding one entry per CDR3 protein. The table lists roughly 790,000 distinct CDR3 sequences, roughly 16% of them singletons. This specimen was PBMCs, mostly from graft donor cells, taken 360 days after TCRalphabeta/CD19-depleted stem cell transplant. The receptors were sampled from a male patient between 5 and 17 years old who had a stem cell transplant for acute lymphoblastic leukemia, so the T cells may come from the graft donor. CDR3s include the opening cysteine and the closing phenylalanine or tryptophan. D genes are given only for firm matches.

>TRBJ2-7|TRBV15|NA
CATSRSDRPPIYEQYF
>TRBJ2-2|TRBV7-9|NA
CASNTVATGELFF
>TRBJ1-1|TRBV7-6|NA
CASSLERGGTEAFF
>TRBJ2-5|TRBV20-1|NA
CSAAPGDQETQYF
>TRBJ1-2|TRBV5-1|NA
CASKGRANYGYTF
>TRBJ2-7|TRBV5-6|NA
CASGITGGHPYEQYF
>TRBJ2-1|TRBV3-1|NA
CASSRTGAGGNEQFF
>TRBJ2-5|TRBV5-1|TRBD1
CASRTRDRQETQYF
>TRBJ1-5|TRBV15|NA
CATSRGPPKRVNQPQHF
>TRBJ2-3|TRBV3-1|NA
CASIPGVGGTQYF
>TRBJ2-5|TRBV6-1|TRBD2
CASSQGLAGQETQYF
>TRBJ2-5|TRBV7-9|NA
CASSLGAASGETQYF
>TRBJ2-7|TRBV6-1|TRBD2
CASSEPSGRRFSSYEQYF
>TRBJ1-2|TRBV5-5|TRBD1
CASSSTGAGNYGYTF
>TRBJ2-2|TRBV27|NA
CASSWGRNTGELFF
>TRBJ2-6|TRBV5-1|NA
CASSWESSGANVLTF
>TRBJ1-1|TRBV4-1|TRBD1
CASSQDDGTGNTEAFF
>TRBJ2-7|TRBV4-2|TRBD2
CASSQGGTSGSLGHYEQYF
>TRBJ2-4|TRBV2|NA
CASGPHAKNIQYF
>TRBJ2-7|TRBV30|NA
CAWSFGPLQYF
>TRBJ2-1|TRBV7-6|TRBD1
CASSSGQGFSYNEQFF
>TRBJ2-2|TRBV5-1|NA
CASRGSGLLGSGELFF
>TRBJ1-1|TRBV7-3|NA
CASSLERSTEAFF
>TRBJ2-3|TRBV15|NA
CATSRVDTDTQYF
>TRBJ2-7|TRBV20-1|NA
CSATGGLVLYEQYF
>TRBJ2-5|TRBV4-2|NA
CASSQDSLGTQETQYF
>TRBJ2-2|TRBV11-1|TRBD2
CASSWAGGPTGELFF
>TRBJ1-3|TRBV11-2|NA
CASSDSLSAGNTIYF
>TRBJ2-5|TRBV11-2|NA
CASSRDNALGETQYF
>TRBJ2-7|TRBV5-1|TRBD2
CASSPRASLLAGVDYEQYF
>TRBJ2-3|TRBV7-3|NA
CASSTLPMRADTQYF
>TRBJ2-7|TRBV5-5|TRBD2
CASSPTGGRRQYF
>TRBJ2-5|TRBV10-1|NA
CASSESRGQETQYF
>TRBJ2-7|TRBV20-1|TRBD2
CSARIAGKTSGVYEQYF
>TRBJ1-2|TRBV4-1|NA
CASSQFGARGDGYTF
>TRBJ2-1|TRBV20-1|TRBD2
CSHIAGGPYNEQFF
>TRBJ2-5|TRBV7-9|NA
CASSLDGLRQYF
>TRBJ2-7|TRBV5-1|NA
CASANDNSYEQYF
>TRBJ2-7|TRBV24-1|NA
CATSDSVPPYEQYF
>TRBJ1-1|TRBV11-2|NA
CASSRVAEAFF
>TRBJ1-2|TRBV20-1|TRBD1
CSARFRRSGQGSRGYTF
>TRBJ2-1|TRBV6-4|TRBD2
CASSDPGTRGNEQFF
>TRBJ1-5|TRBV6-1|TRBD1
CASRDTHRGRQPQHF